The 12 T cell receptor beta chains below come from one sample, sequenced in a study of shared clonotypes between healthy human individuals. As defined, naive CD8 cells were CD45RO-negative and positively selected for CCR7, with terminally differentiated effector memory CD45RA+ cells excluded. TCRdb's table, derived via immunoSEQ multiplex PCR, lists solely in-frame clones and lacks some. Seen here are millions of clones, about 95% observed once, and the top ten hold about 1.1%. Specimen: naive CD8+ T cells sorted from blood. These receptors all stem from a man aged 18 to 29 in good health.

The chain is built from TRBV29-1 and TRBJ2-7, with D maybe TRBD2 (6 bases). Germline CDR1 SQVTM, CDR2 ANQGSEA. Trimming took 6 bases from V and 12 from J, leaving 27 bases between them. This CDR3 is built from 14 residues. DNA for the CDR3: TGCAGCGTCTCTATCGGTTCTCCGGGGGAGAGGCGGTACTTC. Encoded protein: CSVSIGSPGERRYF.

CDR3 amino acids: CASSLIYRAILNYGYTF. The CDR3 DNA is TGTGCCAGCAGTTTAATTTACAGGGCGATCCTTAACTATGGCTACACCTTC. The rearrangement links TRBV28 to TRBJ1-2; possibly TRBD1 for D (6 bases). Germline V gene data show CDR1 as MDHEN and CDR2 as SYDVKM. The length of the CDR3 is 17 residues. V shed 2 bases and J shed 1 base, with 17 bases lying between them.

The sample holds a few counts of this clone. Other DNA sequences in the same sample also yield this CDR3. This sequence joins TRBV27 and TRBJ2-7; 10 nucleotides agree with TRBD1. The CDR3 is made up of 14 amino acids. V lost 5 bases, J lost 2 bases, and 3 bases stayed unmatched. Germline V lookup: CDR1 MNHEY, CDR2 SMNVEV (reference sequence). The CDR3 bases are TGTGCCAGCAGTACCGGGACAGGGGCCTACGAGCAGTACTTC. Translating gives CASSTGTGAYEQYF.

Points on this clone: Additional DNA sequences in this sample encode the identical CDR3. The chain has TRBV6-5 and TRBJ1-5; tentatively, D is TRBD1 (6 bases). The CDR3 contains 13 residues. V lost 4 bases and J lost 6, with 10 bases in between. Germline CDR1 and CDR2: MNHEY and SVGAGI. This chain's CDR3 is CASSLGAGQPQHF. Here the CDR3 DNA reads TGTGCCAGCAGTTTGGGGGCTGGTCAGCCCCAGCATTTT.

The chain links TRBV7-9 to TRBJ2-5; D may match TRBD1 or TRBD2 (6 bases each). Germline lookup yields CDR1 SEHNR and CDR2 FQNEAQ (reference sequence). The CDR3 loop spans 15 amino acids. The germline V and J ends were trimmed by 5 bases and 5 bases, with 18 bases remaining between them. The DNA for the CDR3 is TGTGCCAGCAGCCTCCTGGACAGACGGGAGGAGACCCAGTACTTC. Amino acids: CASSLLDRREETQYF.

This chain uses TRBV4-1 with TRBJ2-1; 14 bases agree with TRBD2. This CDR3 has 20 residues. The trim removed 0 bases at V and 7 bases at J, leaving 14 bases unmatched. Germline V CDR1 and CDR2: MGHRA, YSYEKL. The CDR3 spells CASSQEGTGTSGSVFNEQFF. CDR3 nucleotides: TGCGCCAGCAGCCAAGAAGGGACCGGGACTAGCGGGAGCGTGTTTAATGAGCAGTTCTTC.

The chain recombines TRBV6-1 with TRBJ2-3; D is unresolved. The V end was cut by 5 bases, the J end by 1 base, with 7 bases between. The CDR3 spans 13 residues. In germline, CDR1 is MNHNS, CDR2 SASEGT. CDR3 in amino acids: CASSLIRTDTQYF. As DNA, the CDR3 is TGTGCCAGCAGTTTGATTCGCACAGATACGCAGTATTTT.

The rearrangement links TRBV5-5 to TRBJ2-7; 7 nucleotides match TRBD1. The trim removed 5 bases at V and 0 bases at J, leaving 14 bases unmatched. The germline gives CDR1 SGHKS, CDR2 YYEKEE (reference sequence). The length of the CDR3 is 17 residues. The CDR3 coding sequence is TGTGCCAGCAGGCCTCCTATACAGGGGTACAGCTCCTACGAGCAGTACTTC. It translates to CASRPPIQGYSSYEQYF.

V and J are TRBV28 and TRBJ1-4; no clear D. Germline V gene lookup returns CDR1 MDHEN and CDR2 SYDVKM. The CDR3 is made up of 14 amino acids. Between the trimmed V and J ends, which lost 3 bases and 4 bases, there was a span of 9 bases. The CDR3 region has the DNA TGTGCCAGCAGTTTTCGGCTGGTTAATGAAAAACTGTTTTTT. Translating gives CASSFRLVNEKLFF. Full variable domain (missing parts from reference TRBV28 and TRBJ1-4): DVKVTQSSRYLVKRTGEKVFLECVQDMDHENMFWYRQDPGLGLRLIYFSYDVKMKEKGDIPEGYSVSREKKERFSLILESASTNQTSMYLCASSFRLVNEKLFFGSGTQLSVL.

This clone has a single count. The V call is TRBV30, the J call TRBJ1-5; TRBD1 agrees at 7 bases. This CDR3 is built from 15 residues. V shed 2 bases and J 1 base; nucleotides not matched to a gene: 5. Germline V gene lookup returns CDR1 GTSNPN and CDR2 SVGIG (reference sequence). The DNA for the CDR3 is TGTGCCTGGAGTATAGGGGACAGCAGCAATCAGCCCCAGCATTTT. This sequence encodes CAWSIGDSSNQPQHF.

This clone was detected only once. V usage is TRBV6-5 and J usage is TRBJ1-1; no firm D call. The CDR3 length is 14 residues. The V gene's germline CDR1 is MNHEY and CDR2 SVGAGI. V shed 6 bases and J shed 3 bases, with 14 bases lying between them. The CDR3 sequence is CASRLAVGDTEAFF. Written as DNA, the CDR3 is TGTGCCAGCAGGCTCGCGGTGGGCGACACTGAAGCTTTCTTT.

This chain connects TRBV6-5 to TRBJ2-1; D ambiguous. Germline CDR1 reads MNHEY; CDR2 reads SVGAGI. The CDR3 loop spans 16 amino acids. V gave up 0 bases and J gave up 0 bases, with 9 bases separating them. CDR3 nucleotide sequence: TGTGCCAGCAGTTACTCCCACAGTAGCTCCTACAATGAGCAGTTCTTC. This sequence encodes CASSYSHSSSYNEQFF.